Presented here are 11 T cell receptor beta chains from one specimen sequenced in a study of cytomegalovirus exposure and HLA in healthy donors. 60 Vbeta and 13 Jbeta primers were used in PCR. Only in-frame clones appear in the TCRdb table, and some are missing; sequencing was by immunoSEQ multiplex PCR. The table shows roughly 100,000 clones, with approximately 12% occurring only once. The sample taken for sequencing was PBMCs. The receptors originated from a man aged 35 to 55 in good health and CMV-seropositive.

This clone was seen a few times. The chain's CDR3 is CASSPTSTDTQYF. DNA of the CDR3: TGCGCCAGCAGCCCCACAAGCACAGATACGCAGTATTTT. The V call is TRBV5-1, the J call TRBJ2-3; the D is unclear. The CDR3 has 13 amino acids. Germline loops: CDR1 SGHRS, CDR2 YFSETQ. V lost 4 bases and J lost 0, with 6 bases in between.

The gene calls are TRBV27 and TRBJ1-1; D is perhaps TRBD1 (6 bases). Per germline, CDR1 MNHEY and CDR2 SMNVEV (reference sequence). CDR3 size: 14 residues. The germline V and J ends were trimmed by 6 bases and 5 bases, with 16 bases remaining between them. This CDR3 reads CASSYGGRGTEAFF. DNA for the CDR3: TGTGCCAGCAGCTATGGGGGGAGGGGGACTGAAGCTTTCTTT.

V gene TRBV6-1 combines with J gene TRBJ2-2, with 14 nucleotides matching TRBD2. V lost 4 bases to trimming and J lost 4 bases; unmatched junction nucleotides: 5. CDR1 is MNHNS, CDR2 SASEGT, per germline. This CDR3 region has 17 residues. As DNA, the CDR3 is TGTGCCAGCAGTGCCCGACTAGCGGGAGGGGCCACCGGGGAGCTGTTTTTT. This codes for CASSARLAGGATGELFF.

The CDR3 reads CASSSGRWSGANVLTF. DNA for the CDR3: TGTGCCAGCAGCTCGGGGAGATGGTCGGGGGCCAACGTCCTGACTTTC. The chain is built from TRBV5-6 and TRBJ2-6; D is possibly TRBD2 (5 bases). V lost 3 bases, J lost 4 bases, and 14 bases lay in between. Per the germline V gene, CDR1 is SGHDT and CDR2 is YYEEEE. The CDR3 runs to 16 residues.

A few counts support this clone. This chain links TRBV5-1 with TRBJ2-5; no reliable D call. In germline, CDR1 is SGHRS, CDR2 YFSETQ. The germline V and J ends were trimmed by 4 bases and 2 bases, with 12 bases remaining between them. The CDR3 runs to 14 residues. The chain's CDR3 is CASSPGWAQETQYF. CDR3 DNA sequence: TGCGCCAGCAGCCCTGGTTGGGCTCAAGAGACCCAGTACTTC.

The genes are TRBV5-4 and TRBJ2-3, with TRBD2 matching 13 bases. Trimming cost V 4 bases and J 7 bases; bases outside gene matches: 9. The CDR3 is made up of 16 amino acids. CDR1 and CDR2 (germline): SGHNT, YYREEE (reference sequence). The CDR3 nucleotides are TGTGCCAGCAGCCCTCAAACTAGCGGGAGGGGTAATACGCAGTATTTT. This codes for CASSPQTSGRGNTQYF.

This chain's CDR3 is CASSPRAPRTGALNEQFF. In DNA, the CDR3 is TGTGCCAGCTCACCCCGCGCCCCCCGGACAGGGGCGCTTAATGAGCAGTTCTTC. J is TRBJ2-1 and V is TRBV18; the match to TRBD1 covers 9 bases. The CDR3 sequence is 18 residues long. The J segment lost 7 bases and the V segment lost 3 bases, leaving 16 bases of the junction unmatched. The germline CDR1 and CDR2 sequences are KGHSH and LQKENI.

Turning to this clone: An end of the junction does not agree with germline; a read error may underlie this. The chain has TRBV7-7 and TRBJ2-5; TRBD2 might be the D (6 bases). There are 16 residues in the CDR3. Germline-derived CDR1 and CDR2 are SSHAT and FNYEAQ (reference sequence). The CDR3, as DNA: TGTGCTAGCAGCGGAGGCTATACGGGACTTCAAGAGACCCAGTACTTC. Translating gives CASSGGYTGLQETQYF.

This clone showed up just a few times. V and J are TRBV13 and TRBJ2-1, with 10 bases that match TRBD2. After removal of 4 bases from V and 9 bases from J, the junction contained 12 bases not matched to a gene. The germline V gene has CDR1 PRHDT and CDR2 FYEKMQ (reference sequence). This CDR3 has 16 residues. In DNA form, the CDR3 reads TGTGCCAGCAGCTCCCCGGAGATAGCGGGAGGAAGTGAGCAGTTCTTC. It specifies CASSSPEIAGGSEQFF.

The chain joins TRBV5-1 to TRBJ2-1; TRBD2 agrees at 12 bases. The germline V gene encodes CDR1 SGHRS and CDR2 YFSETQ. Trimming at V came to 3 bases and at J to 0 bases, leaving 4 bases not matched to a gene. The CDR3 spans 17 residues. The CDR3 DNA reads TGCGCCAGCAGCTATAGACTAGCGGGAGTCTCCTACAATGAGCAGTTCTTC. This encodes CASSYRLAGVSYNEQFF.

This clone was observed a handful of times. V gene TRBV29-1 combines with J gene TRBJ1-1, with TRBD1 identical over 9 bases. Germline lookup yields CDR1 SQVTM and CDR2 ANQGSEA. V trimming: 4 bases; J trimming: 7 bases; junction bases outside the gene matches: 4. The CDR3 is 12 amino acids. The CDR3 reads CSVGTGDYEAFF. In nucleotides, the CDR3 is TGCAGCGTTGGGACAGGGGATTATGAAGCTTTCTTT.